The TCR beta chain under discussion was sequenced for a study of vaccination effects on CD4 cells after COVID-19. Study results and caveats: Cross-reaction with common cold coronaviruses was seen in only 1 of 255 vaccine-induced clones from healthy vaccinees.

As concerns this clone: No antigen is known for it.

Antigen-specific CD4+ T cell clonotypes were called by their expansion after viral peptide-pool culture in ViraFEST. At the end of around 11 days of culture, CD4+ T cells were isolated. Each participant received a vaccine that was either BNT162b2 or mRNA-1273, given as two doses. Recipients of the vaccine had no prior SARS-CoV-2 infection and negative nucleocapsid antibodies. In germline, CDR1 is MNHEY, CDR2 SMNVEV (reference sequence). The length of the CDR3 is 17 residues. V was cut by 0 bases and J by 4 bases, with 19 bases left in between. Profiling relied on immunoSEQ multiplex PCR, and the TCRdb table lists in-frame clones only, not all of them. The sample has under 30,000 clones, about 74% seen once.

This TCR derives from a human donor who received a COVID-19 vaccine. Sequences were derived from CD4+ T cells from PBMCs cultured with HCoV-OC43 spike peptides, sampled after COVID-19 vaccination. The subset denotes: HCoV-OC43 spike overlapping peptide pool stimulation. The rearrangement joins TRBV27 to TRBJ2-7, with a weak D call TRBD1 (6 bases). CDR3 region: CASSLSGKLGRGYEQYF. Written as DNA, the CDR3 is TGTGCCAGCAGTTTATCCGGCAAGCTGGGCAGGGGTTACGAGCAGTACTTC.